This T cell receptor beta chain was sequenced in a study of early T cells in non-severe SARS-CoV-2 infection. Study at large: Chains were unpaired, as sequencing was done on bulk RNA from unsorted whole blood.

This clonotype came up many times. Its matching antigen is unknown. V dropped 1 base and J dropped 4; count of bases not matched to a gene: 7. Germline assignment: CDR1 MGHRA and CDR2 YSYEKL. The CDR3 length is 16 residues. Findings and caveats of the study: Sequences matched to VDJdb favored anti-spike CD8 responses, while private and CD4 specificities were missed.

Unique molecular identifiers were added to individual cDNA molecules. TCRdb fed the 5' RACE reads into MiXCR, producing one record per CDR3 protein. This sample has 40,000 to 60,000 distinct CDR3 sequences; 6.2% occur once, and the top ten carry about 7%. The TCR was taken from an adult who was a healthcare worker with PCR-confirmed SARS-CoV-2 infection or an uninfected control (not recorded which). This chain joins TRBV4-1 and TRBJ1-2, with 9 nucleotides matching TRBD1. The material was whole blood, obtained at baseline. The CDR3 loop is CASSQGEQGARYGYTF. The CDR3 nucleotides read TGCGCCAGCAGCCAAGGAGAACAGGGGGCTCGCTATGGCTACACCTTC.